This is a list of T cell receptor beta chains from one sample in a study of T cells after yellow fever vaccination. TCRdb recomputed calls from the 5' RACE reads with MiXCR, one row per CDR3 protein. The data contain 500,000 to 650,000 distinct CDR3 sequences, around a sixth of them singletons. Here the sequenced sample was PBMCs, taken 5 to 6 days after the first yellow fever vaccination. Receptors were obtained from a man in his late teens or twenties who received the YFV17D yellow fever vaccine. Both conserved end residues are part of each CDR3. D genes are given only for firm matches. Clone size is given for some rows only: seen once, a few or many times, or a class if the clone is expanded.

v_call: TRBV4-1; j_call: TRBJ2-5; d_call: NA; clone_size: NA; cdr3_length: 16; cdr3_nt: TGCGCCAGCAGCCAAGGGGGGAGGGGGCTGGCAGAGACCCAGTACTTC; cdr3_aa: CASSQGGRGLAETQYF
v_call: TRBV18; j_call: TRBJ2-5; d_call: NA; clone_size: NA; cdr3_length: 14; cdr3_nt: TGTGCCAGCTCACCAGAAACTGGCCTAGAGACCCAGTACTTC; cdr3_aa: CASSPETGLETQYF
v_call: TRBV7-2; j_call: TRBJ2-1; d_call: NA; clone_size: NA; cdr3_length: 16; cdr3_nt: TGTGCCAGCAGCGCACGGGACCGCAGCTCCTACAATGAGCAGTTCTTC; cdr3_aa: CASSARDRSSYNEQFF
v_call: TRBV7-9; j_call: TRBJ1-4; d_call: NA; clone_size: NA; cdr3_length: 16; cdr3_nt: TGTGCCAGCAGCTTAGGATGGGACGCAACTAATGAAAAACTGTTTTTT; cdr3_aa: CASSLGWDATNEKLFF
v_call: TRBV5-1; j_call: TRBJ2-5; d_call: NA; clone_size: few; cdr3_length: 17; cdr3_nt: TGCGCCAGCAGTTTCGGCGGCGGATTGGGGAGCCAAGAGACCCAGTACTTC; cdr3_aa: CASSFGGGLGSQETQYF
v_call: TRBV5-1; j_call: TRBJ2-1; d_call: NA; clone_size: NA; cdr3_length: 13; cdr3_nt: TGCGCCAGCAGCTTTCGGGGGGCAGATGAGCAGTTCTTC; cdr3_aa: CASSFRGADEQFF
v_call: TRBV4-3; j_call: TRBJ1-2; d_call: NA; clone_size: few; cdr3_length: 16; cdr3_nt: TGCGCCAGCAGCCAAGATAGGTACCGCTCTAACTATGGCTACACCTTC; cdr3_aa: CASSQDRYRSNYGYTF
v_call: TRBV25-1; j_call: TRBJ1-4; d_call: TRBD1; clone_size: NA; cdr3_length: 17; cdr3_nt: TGTGCCAGCAGTGAATTCCCGGACAGGTACGATGGTGAAAAACTGTTTTTT; cdr3_aa: CASSEFPDRYDGEKLFF
v_call: TRBV3-1; j_call: TRBJ2-5; d_call: TRBD1; clone_size: few; cdr3_length: 15; cdr3_nt: TGTGCCAGCAGCACGCTAAGAGGGGGCCGAGAGACCCAGTACTTC; cdr3_aa: CASSTLRGGRETQYF
v_call: TRBV9; j_call: TRBJ1-2; d_call: NA; clone_size: few; cdr3_length: 15; cdr3_nt: TGTGCCAGCAGCGTATCAGTCCCGGGACCCTATGGCTACACCTTC; cdr3_aa: CASSVSVPGPYGYTF
v_call: TRBV6-1; j_call: TRBJ2-1; d_call: NA; clone_size: NA; cdr3_length: 18; cdr3_nt: TGTGCCAGCATTCCCCGTCGGGGCGGCGGTTTTGGAGGGGGTGAGCAGTTCTTC; cdr3_aa: CASIPRRGGGFGGGEQFF
v_call: TRBV7-2; j_call: TRBJ2-2; d_call: NA; clone_size: NA; cdr3_length: 14; cdr3_nt: TGTGCCAGCAGCTCCGCCTGGGGTCCCGGGGAGCTGTTTTTT; cdr3_aa: CASSSAWGPGELFF
v_call: TRBV24-1; j_call: TRBJ1-2; d_call: NA; clone_size: few; cdr3_length: 15; cdr3_nt: TGTGCCACCAGTGATTCTAGGCAGGGTAATCTCGGCTACACCTTC; cdr3_aa: CATSDSRQGNLGYTF
v_call: TRBV20-1; j_call: TRBJ2-5; d_call: NA; clone_size: NA; cdr3_length: 15; cdr3_nt: TGCAGTGCTAGTGGAGACAGACCCGGCTGGGCGACCCAGTACTTC; cdr3_aa: CSASGDRPGWATQYF
v_call: TRBV28; j_call: TRBJ1-1; d_call: TRBD1; clone_size: few; cdr3_length: 16; cdr3_nt: TGTGCCAGCAGTTCCTCCCCGGGACAGGGAACCACTGAAGCTTTCTTT; cdr3_aa: CASSSSPGQGTTEAFF
v_call: TRBV7-2; j_call: TRBJ2-1; d_call: NA; clone_size: NA; cdr3_length: 14; cdr3_nt: TGTGCCAGCAGCTTCTTCTCGTCCTACAATGAGCAGTTCTTC; cdr3_aa: CASSFFSSYNEQFF
v_call: TRBV30; j_call: TRBJ2-5; d_call: TRBD1; clone_size: few; cdr3_length: 14; cdr3_nt: TGTGCCTGGAGCGCGGGGACAGGGAGAGAGACCCAGTACTTC; cdr3_aa: CAWSAGTGRETQYF
v_call: TRBV7-9; j_call: TRBJ2-2; d_call: NA; clone_size: NA; cdr3_length: 15; cdr3_nt: TGTGCCAGCAGCTTCCTGGCAGGGCGAGGCGGGGAGCTGTTTTTT; cdr3_aa: CASSFLAGRGGELFF
v_call: TRBV29-1; j_call: TRBJ1-3; d_call: NA; clone_size: NA; cdr3_length: 14; cdr3_nt: TGCAGCGTCGGCGAATCACCTTCTGGAAACACCATATATTTT; cdr3_aa: CSVGESPSGNTIYF
v_call: TRBV20-1; j_call: TRBJ2-5; d_call: TRBD1; clone_size: few; cdr3_length: 12; cdr3_nt: TGCAGTGCTAGGTACAGGGGCGAGACCCAGTACTTC; cdr3_aa: CSARYRGETQYF
v_call: TRBV4-1; j_call: TRBJ2-2; d_call: NA; clone_size: NA; cdr3_length: 16; cdr3_nt: TGCGCCAGCAGTCGTCTGATGTTGGCTCTCACCGGGGAGCTGTTTTTT; cdr3_aa: CASSRLMLALTGELFF
v_call: TRBV6-2/TRBV6-3; j_call: TRBJ1-1; d_call: NA; clone_size: NA; cdr3_length: 12; cdr3_nt: TGTGCCAGCAGTTTCGGACGGCATGAAGCTTTCTTT; cdr3_aa: CASSFGRHEAFF
v_call: TRBV4-1; j_call: TRBJ2-5; d_call: NA; clone_size: NA; cdr3_length: 17; cdr3_nt: TGCGCCAGCAGCCAACAAAACGGGCAGGGAGGCCAAGAGACCCAGTACTTC; cdr3_aa: CASSQQNGQGGQETQYF
v_call: TRBV7-2; j_call: TRBJ2-1; d_call: NA; clone_size: once; cdr3_length: 14; cdr3_nt: TGTGCCAGCAGCTTGCAACGGTCATACAATGAGCAGTTCTTC; cdr3_aa: CASSLQRSYNEQFF
v_call: TRBV7-3; j_call: TRBJ1-6; d_call: NA; clone_size: NA; cdr3_length: 15; cdr3_nt: TGTGCCAGCAGCTTATCGGGAGCTCGTGATTCACCCCTCCACTTT; cdr3_aa: CASSLSGARDSPLHF
v_call: TRBV7-3; j_call: TRBJ2-3; d_call: NA; clone_size: NA; cdr3_length: 15; cdr3_nt: TGTGCCAGCAGTGAAAATTTAGGGGGTCAAGATACGCAGTATTTT; cdr3_aa: CASSENLGGQDTQYF